The 13 T cell receptor beta chains below all came from one sample that was sequenced in a study of blood T cell repertoires in COVID-19. TCRdb's table, derived via immunoSEQ multiplex PCR, lists solely in-frame clones and lacks some. The table includes 120,000 or so clones, roughly 85% detected once. What was sequenced was peripheral blood. The receptors come from a woman older than 75 with active or convalescent COVID-19.

This clone was found many times. The chain couples TRBV19 to TRBJ1-5; D gene ambiguous. The V gene's germline CDR1 is LNHDA and CDR2 SQIVND (reference sequence). The V end was cut by 7 bases, the J end by 4 bases, with 17 bases between. This CDR3 region has 15 residues. CDR3 DNA: TGTGCCAGTAATGATCGGGGAGTTGTGAATCAGCCCCAGCATTTT. Translation: CASNDRGVVNQPQHF.

V usage is TRBV4-1 and J usage is TRBJ1-2; no firm D call. This CDR3 region has 15 residues. The germline gives CDR1 MGHRA, CDR2 YSYEKL. V gave up 3 bases and J gave up 4 bases, with 15 bases separating them. DNA for the CDR3: TGCGCCAGCAGCCACCCCCTTTACGCTAGCTATGGCTACACCTTC. It is translated as CASSHPLYASYGYTF.

This CDR3 is CASSLDSGTNEKLFF. The CDR3 coding sequence is TGTGCCAGCAGTCTCGACTCGGGAACTAATGAAAAACTGTTTTTT. The rearrangement links TRBV6-2 or TRBV6-3 to TRBJ1-4; no firm D call. The germline V gene encodes CDR1 MNHEY and CDR2 SVGEGT. This CDR3 spans 15 amino acids. Trimming removed 5 bases at V and 1 base at J, with 11 bases between.

V gene TRBV5-1 combines with J gene TRBJ2-4, with TRBD1 as a possible D gene (5 bases). CDR3 length equals 17 residues. Germline V CDR1 and CDR2: SGHRS, YFSETQ. The V and J ends lost 0 bases and 0 bases respectively, with 13 bases between them. The CDR3 bases are TGCGCCAGCAGCTTGGTGTATGGACAACAAGCCAAAAACATTCAGTACTTC. Translating gives CASSLVYGQQAKNIQYF.

The CDR3 DNA is TGTGCCAGCAGCTTTCGGGACAGGGGAGGCACCGGGGAGCTGTTTTTT. As protein: CASSFRDRGGTGELFF. The chain has TRBV7-9 and TRBJ2-2, with 10 bases matching TRBD1. Germline assignment: CDR1 SEHNR and CDR2 FQNEAQ (reference sequence). The CDR3 extends over 16 amino acids. With V trimmed by 3 bases and J by 4 bases, 5 bases remained unmatched.

The chain recombines TRBV9 with TRBJ1-3; 8 positions match TRBD1. The V gene end was trimmed by 2 bases and the J gene end by 3 bases; junction bases not matched to a gene: 4. Germline CDR1 SGDLS, CDR2 YYNGEE. The CDR3 runs to 15 residues. CDR3 coding DNA: TGTGCCAGCAGCGTTCAGGGGGCGATTGGAAACACCATATATTTT. Its protein is CASSVQGAIGNTIYF.

This chain joins TRBV2 and TRBJ1-2; weak D call: TRBD1 (6 bases). Germline values: CDR1 SNHLY, CDR2 FYNNEI. Deletions cut 8 bases from V and 2 bases from J, with 12 bases between. This CDR3 is 13 amino acids long. Written as DNA, the CDR3 is TGTGCCAGCGTCTTAACAGGGAACTATGGCTACACCTTC. It translates to CASVLTGNYGYTF.

This clone came up a few times. The V call is TRBV30, the J call TRBJ1-6; possibly TRBD1 for D (5 bases). Trimming took off 0 bases at V and 9 bases at J, with 6 bases between the two ends. Germline CDR1 is GTSNPN and CDR2 is SVGIG (reference sequence). The length of the CDR3 is 12 residues. The CDR3 nucleotides are TGTGCCTGGAGTGTACAGGCTTCACCCCTCCACTTT. Protein product: CAWSVQASPLHF. The variable domain in full, with the rest retrieved from reference TRBV30 and TRBJ1-6, is SQTIHQWPATLVQPVGSPLSLECTVEGTSNPNLYWYRQAAGRGLQLLFYSVGIGQISSEVPQNLSASRPQDRQFILSSKKLLLSDSGFYLCAWSVQASPLHFGNGTRLTVT.

The genes are TRBV7-3 and TRBJ2-1, with 8 positions matching TRBD2. The CDR3 is 15 amino acids. In germline, CDR1 is SGHTA, CDR2 FQGTGA. With V trimmed by 5 bases and J by 6 bases, 9 bases remained unmatched. The CDR3 protein is CASSPRPGLGNEQFF. CDR3 DNA sequence: TGTGCCAGCAGCCCCCGCCCGGGACTAGGCAATGAGCAGTTCTTC.

The table lists this clone with a few counts. The chain uses TRBV2 and TRBJ2-6, with D possibly TRBD1 on 6 matching bases. The CDR3 totals 16 residues. Germline V gene data show CDR1 as SNHLY and CDR2 as FYNNEI. Trimming cost V 3 bases and J 1 base, with 10 bases left between them. Here the CDR3 DNA reads TGTGCCAGCAGTGAGGGGGCCTTATCTGGGGCCAACGTCCTGACTTTC. Protein product: CASSEGALSGANVLTF.

The chain couples TRBV10-3 to TRBJ1-2, with D maybe TRBD1 (5 bases). Trimming removed 4 bases at V and 4 bases at J, with 16 bases between. The CDR3 has 15 amino acids. In germline, CDR1 is ENHRY, CDR2 SYGVKD. The CDR3 nucleotides read TGTGCCATCAGTGCGACAGCCTCCCAGGTCTATGGCTACACCTTC. Translation gives CAISATASQVYGYTF.

This chain connects TRBV29-1 to TRBJ2-3; D gene ambiguous. The length of the CDR3 is 13 residues. V was trimmed by 3 bases and J by 1 base, leaving 8 bases between them. In germline, CDR1 is SQVTM, CDR2 ANQGSEA. Here the CDR3 reads CSVDDFGTDTQYF. The CDR3 bases are TGCAGCGTTGATGACTTCGGCACAGATACGCAGTATTTT.

This clone was detected only a few times. The CDR3 region has the DNA TGTGCCAGCAGCTTAGCGAACTCCTTTGATGAGCAGTACTTC. Its translation is CASSLANSFDEQYF. V is TRBV7-2 and J is TRBJ2-7; the D is unclear. Trimming cost V 0 bases and J 7 bases, with 13 bases left between them. Looked up from germline, CDR1 is SGHTA and CDR2 is FQGNSA. The CDR3 length is 14 residues.